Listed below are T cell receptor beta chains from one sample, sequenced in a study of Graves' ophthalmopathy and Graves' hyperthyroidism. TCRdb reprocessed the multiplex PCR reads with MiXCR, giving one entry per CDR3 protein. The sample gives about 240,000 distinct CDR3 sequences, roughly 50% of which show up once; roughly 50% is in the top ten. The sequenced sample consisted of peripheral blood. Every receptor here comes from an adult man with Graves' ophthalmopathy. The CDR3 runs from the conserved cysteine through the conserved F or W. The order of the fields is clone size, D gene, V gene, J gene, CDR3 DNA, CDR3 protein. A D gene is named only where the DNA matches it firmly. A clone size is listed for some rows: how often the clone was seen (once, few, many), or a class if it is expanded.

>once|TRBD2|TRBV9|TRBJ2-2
TGTGCCAGCAGCGTAACTAGCGGGAGGCTGACCGGGGAGCTGTTTTTT
CASSVTSGRLTGELFF
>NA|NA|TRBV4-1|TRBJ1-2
TGCGCCAGCAGTCCAGGGGTGGGCTACACCTTC
CASSPGVGYTF
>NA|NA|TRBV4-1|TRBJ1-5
TGCGCCAGCAGCCAAGCCAGGAATCAGCCCCAGCATTTT
CASSQARNQPQHF
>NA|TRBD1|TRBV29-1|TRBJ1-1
TGCAGCGTGAGGGGACAGGGGGTAAAAACTGAAGCTTTCTTT
CSVRGQGVKTEAFF
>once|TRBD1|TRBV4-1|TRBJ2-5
TGCGCCAGCGTCGACAGGGGGCGGGAGGAGACCCAGTACTTC
CASVDRGREETQYF
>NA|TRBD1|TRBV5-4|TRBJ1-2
TGTGCCAGCAGCTTGGAGCAGGGGGCGGACTATGGCTACACCTTC
CASSLEQGADYGYTF
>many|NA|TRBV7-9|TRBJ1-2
TGTGCCAGCAGCTTAGAGGGGGTTGGCTACACCTTC
CASSLEGVGYTF
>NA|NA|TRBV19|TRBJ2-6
TGTGCCAGTAGTATTCGGGGTGAATTGGGTGGGGCCAACGTCCTGACTTTC
CASSIRGELGGANVLTF
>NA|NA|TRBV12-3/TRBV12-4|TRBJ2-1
TGTGCCAGCAGTAACAGAAATGAGCAGTTCTTC
CASSNRNEQFF
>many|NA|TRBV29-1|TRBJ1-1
TGCAGCGTTGGGAGTGGGAACACTGAAGCTTTCTTT
CSVGSGNTEAFF
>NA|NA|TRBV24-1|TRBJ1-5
TGTGCCACCAATGACGGGGCGGATTCCAATCATCCCCAGCATTTT
CATNDGADSNHPQHF
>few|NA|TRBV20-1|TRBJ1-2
TGCAGTAGGCGGAGATTAGGCTATGGCTACACCTTC
CSRRRLGYGYTF
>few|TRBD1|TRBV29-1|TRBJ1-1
TGCAGCATGAGTGAGGGGGCTGGCACTGAAGCTTTCTTT
CSMSEGAGTEAFF
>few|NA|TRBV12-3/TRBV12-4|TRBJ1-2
TGTGCCAGCAGTTTAGGGACCCTCTATGGCTACACCTTC
CASSLGTLYGYTF
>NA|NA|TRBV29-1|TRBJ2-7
TGCAGCGTGGTACCAGGATCCACGGGTGAGCAGTACTTC
CSVVPGSTGEQYF
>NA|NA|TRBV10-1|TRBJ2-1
TGCGCCAGCAGTGAGTGGGGGAGCTCCTACAATGAGCAGTTCTTC
CASSEWGSSYNEQFF
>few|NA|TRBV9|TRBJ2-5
TGTGCCAGCAGCGTATTCGGGACCGCGCAAGAGACCCAGTACTTC
CASSVFGTAQETQYF
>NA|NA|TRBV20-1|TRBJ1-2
TGCAGTGCTAATGGGTATGGCTACACCTTC
CSANGYGYTF
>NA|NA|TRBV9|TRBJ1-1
TGTGCCAGCAGCGTAGCTAAGGGAATGAACACTGAAGCTTTCTTT
CASSVAKGMNTEAFF
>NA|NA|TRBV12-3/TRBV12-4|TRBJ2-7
TGTGCCAGCAGTTTCTCGAGCTCCTACGAGCAGTACTTC
CASSFSSSYEQYF
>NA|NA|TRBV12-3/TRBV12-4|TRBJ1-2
TGTGCCAGCAGGGTCTGGGGGGGCGCGGGCTATGGCTACACCTTC
CASRVWGGAGYGYTF
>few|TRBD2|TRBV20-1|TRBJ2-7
TGCAGTGCTAGAAAGGGACTAGCGGGGTACTACGCGGGGGAGCAGTACTTC
CSARKGLAGYYAGEQYF
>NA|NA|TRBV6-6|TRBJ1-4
TGTGCCAGCAGTTACACGGGAAAAAAACTGTTTTTT
CASSYTGKKLFF
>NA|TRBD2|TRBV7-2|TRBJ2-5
TGTGCCAGCAGCTTAGTCCCCTCCCCCCTAGCGGTGGAGACCCAGTACTTC
CASSLVPSPLAVETQYF
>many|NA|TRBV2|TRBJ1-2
TGTGCCAGCAGGGGAACAGGGTCTCCTGGCTACACCTTC
CASRGTGSPGYTF
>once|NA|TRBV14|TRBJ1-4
TGTGCCAGCAGCCAAAATGGAAAGGGGGTCGAAAAACTGTTTTTT
CASSQNGKGVEKLFF
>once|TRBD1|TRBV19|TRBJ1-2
TGTGCCAGTAGTATAGGGCAGGGGGTAAGGTATGGCTACACCTTC
CASSIGQGVRYGYTF
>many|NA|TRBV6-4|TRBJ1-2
TGTGCCAGCAGTCCCGGACGGCACTATGGCTACACCTTC
CASSPGRHYGYTF
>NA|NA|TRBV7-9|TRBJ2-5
TGTGCCAGCAGCTTAGGAGTGGTCCGGGAGACCCAGTACTTC
CASSLGVVRETQYF
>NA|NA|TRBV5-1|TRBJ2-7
TGCGCCAGCAGCCCTTCCGGGACCCCTTACTACGAGCAGTACTTC
CASSPSGTPYYEQYF
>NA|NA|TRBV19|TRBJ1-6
TGTGCCAGTAGTCTCGTTGAACGGCCAAATTCACCCCTCCACTTT
CASSLVERPNSPLHF
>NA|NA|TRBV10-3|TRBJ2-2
TGTGCCATCAGGGACACAGGGGGGGGCACCGGGGAGCTGTTTTTT
CAIRDTGGGTGELFF
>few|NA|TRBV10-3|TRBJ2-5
TGTGCCATCAGTCCGGACGTGAGCCCTCAAGAGACCCAGTACTTC
CAISPDVSPQETQYF
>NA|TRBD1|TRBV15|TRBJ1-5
TGTGCCACCAGCAGAGAATCCCGGGACAGTGGAAGCAATCAGCCCCAGCATTTT
CATSRESRDSGSNQPQHF
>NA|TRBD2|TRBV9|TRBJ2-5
TGTGCCAGCAGCCCCACGGTGGACGGGGGGGGCCGTGAGACCCAGTACTTC
CASSPTVDGGGRETQYF
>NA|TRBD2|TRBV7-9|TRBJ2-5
TGTGCCAGCATCGCGCCAGGACTAGCGGGGGGCCAAGAGACCCAGTACTTC
CASIAPGLAGGQETQYF
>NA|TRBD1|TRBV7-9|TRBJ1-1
TGTGCCAGCAATTACCCCAGGGGGGGGAACACTGAAGCTTTCTTT
CASNYPRGGNTEAFF
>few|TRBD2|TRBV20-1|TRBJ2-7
TGCAGTGCTAGCGAAGCGGGGGGCAACTACGAGCAGTACTTC
CSASEAGGNYEQYF
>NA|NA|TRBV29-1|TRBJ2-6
TGCAGCGTTGAAAGCTCTGGGGCCAACGTCCTGACTTTC
CSVESSGANVLTF
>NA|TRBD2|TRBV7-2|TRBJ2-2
TGTGCCAGCAGCTTAGGGCTGAGACTAGCGGACACCGGGGAGCTGTTTTTT
CASSLGLRLADTGELFF
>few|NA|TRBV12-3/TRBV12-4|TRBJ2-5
TGTGCCAGCAGTTACTCGCCCGGGGAGACCCAGTACTTC
CASSYSPGETQYF
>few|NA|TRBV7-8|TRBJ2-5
TGTGCCAGCAGCTTAGGCCAATGGGGCTCCCAGTACTTC
CASSLGQWGSQYF
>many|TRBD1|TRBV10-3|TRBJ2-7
TGTGCCATCCATTCCAACAGGGGCACCGATTCCTACGAGCAGTACTTC
CAIHSNRGTDSYEQYF
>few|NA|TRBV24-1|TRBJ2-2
TGTGCCACCAGTGATCCCACAAGGCACACCGGGGAGCTGTTTTTT
CATSDPTRHTGELFF
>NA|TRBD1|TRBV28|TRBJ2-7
TGTGCCAGCAGTGCCGACAGGGAGAGTTACGAGCAGTACTTC
CASSADRESYEQYF